These 8 T cell receptor beta chains share one sample of origin, sequenced in a study of regulatory T cells in long-lasting Graves disease (dated by TCRdb to the early 2020s). Sample time point, as interpreted from the label and publication: newly diagnosed GD, antithyroid drugs for less than 3 months. For both TCR sequencing and RNA sequencing, RNA was extracted from PBMCs using TRIzol. The receptor library was made with multiplex PCR. Instrument on record: Illumina HiSeq 4000. To build TCR beta libraries, CDR3 regions were amplified by Arm-PCR using iRepertoire HTBI primers. The raw public reads went through TCRdb reprocessing: fastp at Q25, MiXCR clone calling, in-frame beta chains kept. CDR3 protein duplicates are merged, each entry listing the most common genes and DNA. This sample has 500,000 or so distinct CDR3 sequences in its table, and 15% to 20% of those were observed once. The ten largest account for 10% to 15% of the sample.

These data were also filed under a second study, of T cells in Graves' hyperthyroidism and ophthalmopathy.

Sequencing was performed on peripheral blood mononuclear cells (PBMCs), taken at new diagnosis, from a patient treated with antithyroid drugs. The source is a man aged 40-49 years with Graves disease. Donor details come from another sample of the same person, matched by shared clones.

This clonotype has at least ten counts. The V gene is TRBV7-9, the J gene TRBJ2-1; TRBD2 agrees at 10 bases. CDR1 and CDR2 (germline): SEHNR, FQNEAQ (reference sequence). This CDR3 is 16 amino acids long. Losses at the gene ends were 2 bases for V and 7 bases for J; bases not matched to a gene: 8. The CDR3 sequence is CASSLSSSGSSNEQFF. The CDR3 DNA sequence: TGTGCCAGCAGCTTAAGCTCTAGCGGGAGTAGTAATGAGCAGTTCTTC.

In this sample, this clonotype turned up many times. The chain carries TRBV20-1 and TRBJ2-3, with D hard to call. Trimming took off 3 bases at V and 0 bases at J, with 13 bases between the two ends. CDR3 length: 15 residues. Germline V gene data show CDR1 as DFQATT and CDR2 as SNEGSKA (reference sequence). CDR3 sequence reads: CSARLERDSTDTQYF. The CDR3 DNA follows: TGCAGTGCTAGGTTGGAGAGAGATAGCACAGATACGCAGTATTTT.

This clonotype was seen repeatedly, ten times or more. The chain joins TRBV5-1 to TRBJ1-4; weak D call: TRBD1 (6 bases). V lost 7 bases and J 2 bases, leaving 18 bases between the germline ends. In germline, CDR1 is SGHRS, CDR2 YFSETQ. The length of the CDR3 is 16 residues. DNA for the CDR3: TGCGCCAGCTCACCCGGCCTCGACAGGACTAATGAAAAACTGTTTTTT. It codes for CASSPGLDRTNEKLFF.

A single count supports this clonotype. The J gene is TRBJ1-2, the V gene TRBV25-1; D is possibly TRBD1 (6 bases). Germline CDR1 and CDR2: MGHDK and SYGVNS. The CDR3 spans 12 residues. The V end lost 7 bases, the J end lost 2 bases, and 8 bases lay between the germline ends. The CDR3 DNA reads TGTGCCAGCACCACAGGGAACTATGGCTACACCTTC. Amino acid sequence: CASTTGNYGYTF.

V gene TRBV20-1 combines with J gene TRBJ2-7, with D perhaps matching TRBD1 (6 bases). V was cut by 5 bases and J by 8 bases, with 19 bases left in between. The CDR3 contains 13 residues. Germline CDR1 reads DFQATT; CDR2 reads SNEGSKA (reference sequence). This chain's CDR3 is CSADAGARYKQYF. The DNA for the CDR3 is TGCAGTGCTGATGCAGGGGCGAGGTACAAGCAGTACTTC.

This clonotype occurred many times. V gene TRBV18 combines with J gene TRBJ2-1, with D perhaps TRBD1 or TRBD2 (5 bases each). V was trimmed by 0 bases and J by 4 bases, leaving 16 bases between them. The CDR3 extends over 17 amino acids. From germline, CDR1 is KGHSH and CDR2 LQKENI. CDR3 coding DNA: TGTGCCAGCTCACCACCGGTTTGGACCGAGGGGTACAATGAGCAGTTCTTC. This codes for CASSPPVWTEGYNEQFF.

This clonotype appeared many times. V usage is TRBV5-1 and J usage is TRBJ1-2; D possibly corresponds to TRBD1 (6 bases). This CDR3 spans 14 amino acids. The germline CDR1 and CDR2 sequences are SGHRS and YFSETQ. Trimming pared 4 bases from V and 6 bases from J, leaving 16 bases between. This CDR3 reads CASSPRTEGHGYTF. Written as DNA, the CDR3 is TGCGCCAGCAGCCCCCGGACAGAAGGTCATGGCTACACCTTC.

This clonotype was detected ten times or more. V usage is TRBV24-1 and J usage is TRBJ2-1, with 10 bases aligning to TRBD1. CDR1 is KGHDR, CDR2 SFDVKD, per germline. V shed 3 bases, J shed 6 bases, and the junction held 7 bases outside the gene matches. The CDR3 length is 16 residues. CDR3 sequence reads: CATSDPGTGVSNEQFF. For the CDR3, the DNA is TGTGCCACCAGTGATCCCGGGACAGGGGTTTCCAATGAGCAGTTCTTC.